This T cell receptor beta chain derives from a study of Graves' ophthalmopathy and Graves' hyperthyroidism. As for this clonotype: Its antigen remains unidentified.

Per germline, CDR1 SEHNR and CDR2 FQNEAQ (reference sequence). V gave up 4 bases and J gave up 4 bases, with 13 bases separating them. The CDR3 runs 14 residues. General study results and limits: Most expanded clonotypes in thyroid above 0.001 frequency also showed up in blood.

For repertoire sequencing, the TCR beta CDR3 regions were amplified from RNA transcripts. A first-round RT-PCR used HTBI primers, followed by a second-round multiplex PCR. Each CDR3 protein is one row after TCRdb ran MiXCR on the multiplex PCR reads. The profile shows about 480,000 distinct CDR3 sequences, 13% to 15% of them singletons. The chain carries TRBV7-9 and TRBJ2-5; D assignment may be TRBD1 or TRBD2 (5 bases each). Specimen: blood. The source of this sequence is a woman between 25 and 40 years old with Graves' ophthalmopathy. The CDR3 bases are TGTGCCAGCAGCTCGAGAGGGGAACGAGAGACCCAGTACTTC. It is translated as CASSSRGERETQYF.